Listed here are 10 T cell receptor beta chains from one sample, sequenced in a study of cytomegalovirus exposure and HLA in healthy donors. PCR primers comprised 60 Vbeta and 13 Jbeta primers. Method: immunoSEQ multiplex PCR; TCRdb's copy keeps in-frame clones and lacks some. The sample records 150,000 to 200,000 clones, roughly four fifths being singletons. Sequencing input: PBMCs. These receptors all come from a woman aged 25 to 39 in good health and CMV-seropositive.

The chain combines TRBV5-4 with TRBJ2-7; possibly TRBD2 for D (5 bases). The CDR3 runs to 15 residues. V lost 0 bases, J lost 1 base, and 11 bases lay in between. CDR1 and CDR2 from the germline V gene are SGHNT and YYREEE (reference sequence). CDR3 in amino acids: CASSLGRVSSYEQYF. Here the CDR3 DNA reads TGTGCCAGCAGCTTGGGGCGGGTGAGTTCCTACGAGCAGTACTTC.

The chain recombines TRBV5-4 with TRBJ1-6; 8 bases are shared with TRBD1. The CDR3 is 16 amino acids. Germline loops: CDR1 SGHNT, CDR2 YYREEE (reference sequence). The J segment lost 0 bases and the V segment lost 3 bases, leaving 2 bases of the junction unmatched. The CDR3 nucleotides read TGTGCCAGCAGCTCCACAGGGGGCTCCTATAATTCACCCCTCCACTTT. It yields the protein CASSSTGGSYNSPLHF.

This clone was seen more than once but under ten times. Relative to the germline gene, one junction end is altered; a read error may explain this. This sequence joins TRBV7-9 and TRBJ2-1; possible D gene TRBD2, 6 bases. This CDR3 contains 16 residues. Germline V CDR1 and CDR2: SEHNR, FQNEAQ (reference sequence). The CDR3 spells CSSSGRTKFSYNEQFF. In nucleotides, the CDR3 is TGTTCCAGCAGCGGCCGGACTAAATTCTCCTACAATGAGCAGTTCTTC. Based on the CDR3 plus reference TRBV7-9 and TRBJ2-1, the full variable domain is DTGVSQNPRHKITKRGQNVTFRCDPISEHNRLYWYRQTLGQGPEFLTYFQNEAQLEKSRLLSDRFSAERPKGSFSTLEIQRTEQGDSAMYLCSSSGRTKFSYNEQFFGPGTRLTVL.

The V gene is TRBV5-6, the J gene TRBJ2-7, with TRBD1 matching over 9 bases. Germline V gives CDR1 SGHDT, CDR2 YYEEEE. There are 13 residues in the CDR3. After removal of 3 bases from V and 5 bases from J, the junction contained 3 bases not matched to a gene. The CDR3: CASSWDREHEQYF. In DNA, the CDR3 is TGTGCCAGCAGCTGGGACAGGGAGCACGAGCAGTACTTC.

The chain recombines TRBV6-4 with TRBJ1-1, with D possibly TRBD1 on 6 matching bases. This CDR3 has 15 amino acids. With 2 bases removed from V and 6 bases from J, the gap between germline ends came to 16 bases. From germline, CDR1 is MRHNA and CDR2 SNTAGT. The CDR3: CASSDGGAGAPEAFF. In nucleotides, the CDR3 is TGTGCCAGCAGTGACGGGGGGGCTGGGGCCCCTGAAGCTTTCTTT.

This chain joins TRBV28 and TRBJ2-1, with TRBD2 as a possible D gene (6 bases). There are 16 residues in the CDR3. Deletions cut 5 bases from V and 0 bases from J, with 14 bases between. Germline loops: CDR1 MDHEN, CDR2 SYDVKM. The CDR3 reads CASSPARGSSYNEQFF. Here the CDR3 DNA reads TGTGCCAGCAGTCCCGCTCGGGGGAGCTCCTACAATGAGCAGTTCTTC. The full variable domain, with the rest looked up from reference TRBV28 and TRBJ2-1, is DVKVTQSSRYLVKRTGEKVFLECVQDMDHENMFWYRQDPGLGLRLIYFSYDVKMKEKGDIPEGYSVSREKKERFSLILESASTNQTSMYLCASSPARGSSYNEQFFGPGTRLTVL.

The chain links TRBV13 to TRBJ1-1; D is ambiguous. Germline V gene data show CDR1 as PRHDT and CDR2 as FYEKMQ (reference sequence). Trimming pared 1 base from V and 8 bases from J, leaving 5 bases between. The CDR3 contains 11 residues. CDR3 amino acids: CASSLEREAFF. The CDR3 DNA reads TGTGCCAGCAGCTTAGAGAGGGAAGCTTTCTTT.

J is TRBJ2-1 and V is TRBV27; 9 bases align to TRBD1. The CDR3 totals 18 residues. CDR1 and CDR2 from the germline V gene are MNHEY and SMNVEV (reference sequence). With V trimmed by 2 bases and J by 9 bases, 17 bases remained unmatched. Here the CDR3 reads CASSLLPGQGRRTFEQFF. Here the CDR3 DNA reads TGTGCCAGCAGTTTACTTCCGGGACAGGGAAGAAGGACATTTGAGCAGTTCTTC.

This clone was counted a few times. This CDR3 is CATSRDRATGELFF. The CDR3 coding sequence is TGTGCCACCAGCAGAGATCGAGCCACCGGGGAGCTGTTTTTT. V and J are TRBV15 and TRBJ2-2, with D hard to call. Trimming left V 0 bases short and J 4 bases short, with 6 bases between. This CDR3 has 14 residues. Germline V gene data show CDR1 as LNHNV and CDR2 as YYDKDF (reference sequence).

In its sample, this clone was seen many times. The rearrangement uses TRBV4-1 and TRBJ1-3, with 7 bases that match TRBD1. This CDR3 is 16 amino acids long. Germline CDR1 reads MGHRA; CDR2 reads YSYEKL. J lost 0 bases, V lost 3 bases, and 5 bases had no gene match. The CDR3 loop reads CASSQEGTASGNTIYF. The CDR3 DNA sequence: TGCGCCAGCAGCCAGGAAGGGACAGCCTCTGGAAACACCATATATTTT.